The 5 T cell receptor beta chains below all came from one sample that was sequenced in a study of cytotoxic CD8 clonotypes in ibrutinib-treated CLL. This table comes from immunoSEQ multiplex PCR, and its TCRdb copy is limited to in-frame clones, with some not included. The data show about 160,000 clones, with roughly 80% seen just once and around 2.1% held by the top ten. The specimen comprised PBMCs, sampled after 12 months of ibrutinib treatment. The receptors were sampled from a human donor with chronic lymphocytic leukemia.

In its sample, this clone was seen once. This chain links TRBV23-1 with TRBJ1-6; 7 nucleotides align to TRBD1. TRBV23-1 is classed as an ORF, of uncertain function. This CDR3 has 17 residues. V was clipped by 8 bases and J by 0 bases; unmatched bases: 10. CDR3 sequence: CASGSADRSSYNSPLHF. The CDR3 coding sequence is TGCGCCAGCGGGAGCGCGGACAGGAGCTCCTATAATTCACCCCTCCACTTT.

V usage is TRBV4-2 and J usage is TRBJ2-7; no clear D. Looked up from germline, CDR1 is LGHNA and CDR2 is YNFKEQ. Deletions cut 0 bases from V and 7 bases from J, with 13 bases between. The CDR3 totals 14 residues. Here the CDR3 reads CASSQDWGSREQYF. The CDR3 coding sequence is TGTGCCAGCAGCCAAGATTGGGGATCTCGGGAGCAGTACTTC.

This chain uses TRBV2 with TRBJ1-5; unclear D gene. Per germline, CDR1 SNHLY and CDR2 FYNNEI. There are 13 residues in the CDR3. V gave up 7 bases and J gave up 0 bases, with 7 bases separating them. CDR3 bases: TGTGCCAGCACCGACTTTAGCAATCAGCCCCAGCATTTT. Protein sequence: CASTDFSNQPQHF.

A single count supports this clone. The chain is built from TRBV28 and TRBJ1-2; 8 bases are a match to TRBD1. V dropped 5 bases and J dropped 4; count of bases not matched to a gene: 9. The CDR3 is 15 residues long. Germline V gives CDR1 MDHEN, CDR2 SYDVKM. DNA for the CDR3: TGTGCCAGCAGTCCTCCCAGGGGGCGGGGCTATGGCTACACCTTC. Amino acids: CASSPPRGRGYGYTF.

This clone was seen more than once but under ten times. The chain carries TRBV30 and TRBJ1-2; D unclear. The V end was cut by 4 bases, the J end by 5 bases, with 20 bases between. The CDR3 spans 15 residues. CDR1 and CDR2 from the germline V gene are GTSNPN and SVGIG (reference sequence). CDR3 nucleotide sequence: TGTGCCTGGATGCCCTTCTTGCGGCCTTCTTATGGCTACACCTTC. It translates to CAWMPFLRPSYGYTF. The full variable domain, completed using reference TRBV30 and TRBJ1-2, is SQTIHQWPATLVQPVGSPLSLECTVEGTSNPNLYWYRQAAGRGLQLLFYSVGIGQISSEVPQNLSASRPQDRQFILSSKKLLLSDSGFYLCAWMPFLRPSYGYTFGSGTRLTVV.